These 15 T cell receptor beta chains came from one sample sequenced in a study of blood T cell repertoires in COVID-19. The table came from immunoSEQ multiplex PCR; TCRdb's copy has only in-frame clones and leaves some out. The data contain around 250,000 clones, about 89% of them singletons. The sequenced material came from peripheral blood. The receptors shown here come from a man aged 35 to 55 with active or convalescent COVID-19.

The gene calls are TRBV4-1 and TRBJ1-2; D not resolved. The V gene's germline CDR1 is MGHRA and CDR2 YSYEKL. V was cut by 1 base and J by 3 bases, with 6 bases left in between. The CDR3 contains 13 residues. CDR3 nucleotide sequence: TGCGCCAGCAGCCAAGCCCCGTACTATGGCTACACCTTC. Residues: CASSQAPYYGYTF.

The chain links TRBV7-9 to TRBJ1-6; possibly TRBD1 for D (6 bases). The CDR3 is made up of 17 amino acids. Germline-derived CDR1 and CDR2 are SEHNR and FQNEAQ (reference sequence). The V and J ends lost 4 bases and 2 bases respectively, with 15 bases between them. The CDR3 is CASSSTGRPPYNSPLHF. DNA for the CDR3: TGTGCCAGCAGCTCTACAGGGCGACCCCCCTATAATTCACCCCTCCACTTT.

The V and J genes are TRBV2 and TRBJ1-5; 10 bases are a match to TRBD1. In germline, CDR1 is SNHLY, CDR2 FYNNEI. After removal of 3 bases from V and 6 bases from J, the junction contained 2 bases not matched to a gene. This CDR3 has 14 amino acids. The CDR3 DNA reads TGTGCCAGCAGTGATTGGGACAGGGGTCAGCCCCAGCATTTT. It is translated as CASSDWDRGQPQHF.

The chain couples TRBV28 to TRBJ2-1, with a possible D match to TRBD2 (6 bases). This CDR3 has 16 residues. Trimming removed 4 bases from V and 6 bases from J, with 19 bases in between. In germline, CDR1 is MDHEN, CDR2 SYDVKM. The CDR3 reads CASSSGSWSRGNEQFF. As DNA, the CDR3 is TGTGCCAGCAGTTCCGGGAGTTGGTCTCGGGGCAATGAGCAGTTCTTC.

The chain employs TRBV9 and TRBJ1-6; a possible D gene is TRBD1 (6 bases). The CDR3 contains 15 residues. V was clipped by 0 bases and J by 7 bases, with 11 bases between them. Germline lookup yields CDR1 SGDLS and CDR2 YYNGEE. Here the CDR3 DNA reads TGTGCCAGCAGCGTAGGGGGGGGCCTGAATTCACCCCTCCACTTT. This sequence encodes CASSVGGGLNSPLHF. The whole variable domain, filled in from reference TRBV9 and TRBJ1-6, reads DSGVTQTPKHLITATGQRVTLRCSPRSGDLSVYWYQQSLDQGLQFLIQYYNGEERAKGNILERFSAQQFPDLHSELNLSSLELGDSALYFCASSVGGGLNSPLHFGNGTRLTVT.

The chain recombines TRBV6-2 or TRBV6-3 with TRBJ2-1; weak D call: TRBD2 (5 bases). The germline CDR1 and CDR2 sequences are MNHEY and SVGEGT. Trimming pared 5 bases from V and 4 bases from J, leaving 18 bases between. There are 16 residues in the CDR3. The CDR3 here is CASSGFRLARYNEQFF. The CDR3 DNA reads TGTGCCAGCAGTGGGTTTCGCTTAGCGAGATACAATGAGCAGTTCTTC.

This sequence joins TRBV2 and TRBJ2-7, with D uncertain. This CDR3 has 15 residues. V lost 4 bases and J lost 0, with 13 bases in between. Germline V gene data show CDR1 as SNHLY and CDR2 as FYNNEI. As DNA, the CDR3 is TGTGCCAGCAGTGTTACGATGGAGAGCTCCTACGAGCAGTACTTC. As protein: CASSVTMESSYEQYF.

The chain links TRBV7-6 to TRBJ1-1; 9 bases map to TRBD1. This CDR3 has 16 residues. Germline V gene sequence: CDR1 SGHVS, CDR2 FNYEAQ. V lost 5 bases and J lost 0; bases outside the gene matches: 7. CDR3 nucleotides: TGTGCCAGCAGCCAGGACAGGGGATCAGTGAACACTGAAGCTTTCTTT. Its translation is CASSQDRGSVNTEAFF.

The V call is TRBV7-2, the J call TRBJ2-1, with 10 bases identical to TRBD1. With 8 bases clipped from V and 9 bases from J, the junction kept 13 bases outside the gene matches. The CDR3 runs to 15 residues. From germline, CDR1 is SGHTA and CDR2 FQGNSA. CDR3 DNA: TGTGCCAGCCCTAAAGACAGGGGGCTTAACACTGAGCAGTTCTTC. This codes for CASPKDRGLNTEQFF.

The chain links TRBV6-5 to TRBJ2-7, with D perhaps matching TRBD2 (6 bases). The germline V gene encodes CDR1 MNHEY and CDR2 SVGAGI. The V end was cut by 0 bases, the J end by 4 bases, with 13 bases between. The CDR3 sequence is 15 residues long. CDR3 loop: CASSYSKLASYEQYF. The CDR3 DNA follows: TGTGCCAGCAGTTACTCGAAGCTAGCGAGTTACGAGCAGTACTTC.

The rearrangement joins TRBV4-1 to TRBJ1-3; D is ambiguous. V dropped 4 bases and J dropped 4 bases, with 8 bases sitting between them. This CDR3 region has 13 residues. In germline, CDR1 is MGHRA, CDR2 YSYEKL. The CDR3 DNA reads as TGCGCCAGCAGCCGTAGCTCCGGAAACACCATATATTTT. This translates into CASSRSSGNTIYF.

CDR3 DNA: TGTGCCAGCAGACAGGGTTACGAGCAGTACTTC. As protein: CASRQGYEQYF. V gene TRBV6-5 combines with J gene TRBJ2-7, with D tentatively TRBD1 (6 bases). V lost 6 bases and J lost 4, with 7 bases in between. Germline CDR1 MNHEY, CDR2 SVGAGI. CDR3 length equals 11 residues.

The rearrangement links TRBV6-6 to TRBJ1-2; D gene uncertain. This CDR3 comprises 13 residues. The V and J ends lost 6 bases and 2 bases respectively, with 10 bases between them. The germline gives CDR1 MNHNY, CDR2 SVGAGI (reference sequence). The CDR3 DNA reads TGTGCCAGCAGCCCACAGTCGAACTATGGCTACACCTTC. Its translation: CASSPQSNYGYTF.

Written as DNA, the CDR3 is TGTGCCTGGAGTGTATCCGGGAGTAGGGATACGCAGTATTTT. Residues: CAWSVSGSRDTQYF. V is TRBV30 and J is TRBJ2-3; a possible D gene is TRBD2 (6 bases). This CDR3 region has 14 residues. CDR1 and CDR2 (germline): GTSNPN, SVGIG (reference sequence). Trimming removed 0 bases from V and 6 bases from J, with 13 bases in between.

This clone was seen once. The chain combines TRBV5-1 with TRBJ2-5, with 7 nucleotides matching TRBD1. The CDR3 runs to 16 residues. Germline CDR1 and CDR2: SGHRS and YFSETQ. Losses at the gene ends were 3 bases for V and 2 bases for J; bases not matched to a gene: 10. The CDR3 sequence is CASSSSGTEIQETQYF. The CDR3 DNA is TGCGCCAGCAGCTCGTCCGGGACAGAGATACAAGAGACCCAGTACTTC.